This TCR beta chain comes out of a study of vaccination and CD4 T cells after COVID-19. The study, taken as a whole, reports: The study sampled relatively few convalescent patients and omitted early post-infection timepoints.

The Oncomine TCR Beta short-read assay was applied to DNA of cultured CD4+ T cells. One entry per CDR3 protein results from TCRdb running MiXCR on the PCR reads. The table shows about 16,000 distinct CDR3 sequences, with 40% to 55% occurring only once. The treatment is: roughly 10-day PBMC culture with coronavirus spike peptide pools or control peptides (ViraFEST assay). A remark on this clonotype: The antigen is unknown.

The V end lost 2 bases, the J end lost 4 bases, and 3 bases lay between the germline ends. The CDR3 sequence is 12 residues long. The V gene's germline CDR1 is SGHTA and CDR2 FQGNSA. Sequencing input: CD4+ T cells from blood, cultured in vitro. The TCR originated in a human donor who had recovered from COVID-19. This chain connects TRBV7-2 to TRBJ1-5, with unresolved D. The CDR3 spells CASSLPNQPQHF. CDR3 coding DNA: TGTGCCAGCAGCTTACCTAATCAGCCCCAGCATTTT.